Following are 26 T cell receptor beta chains from one sample sequenced in a study of blood T cell repertoires in COVID-19. Some clones are missing from TCRdb's copy, which holds only in-frame ones; the method was immunoSEQ multiplex PCR. The table has 100,000 to 150,000 clones, 88% seen once. Sequenced input: peripheral blood. The receptors shown here come from a woman of 80 years or more with acute or convalescent COVID-19.

V gene TRBV5-6 combines with J gene TRBJ2-3; 7 bases match TRBD2. CDR3 length equals 13 residues. After removal of 2 bases from V and 8 bases from J, the junction contained 5 bases not matched to a gene. The V gene's germline CDR1 is SGHDT and CDR2 YYEEEE. The CDR3 spells CASSLGGTTTQYF. DNA for the CDR3: TGTGCCAGCAGCTTAGGCGGGACTACTACGCAGTATTTT.

The chain joins TRBV11-2 to TRBJ2-7; 11 positions agree with TRBD1. The CDR3 spans 16 residues. Germline CDR1 SGHAT, CDR2 FQNNGV. Germline trimming cut 2 bases from V and 6 bases from J; bases unmatched to any gene: 9. CDR3 in DNA: TGTGCCAGCAGCTTAACCGCGGGACAGGGGGGTAGCGAGCAGTACTTC. Protein: CASSLTAGQGGSEQYF.

In regard to this clone: Other DNA sequences within the sample encode an identical CDR3. The genes are TRBV11-1 and TRBJ2-7; 8 positions match TRBD1. The CDR3 is 14 residues long. Germline lookup yields CDR1 SGHAT and CDR2 FQDESV (reference sequence). The ends lost 5 bases at V and 4 bases at J; junction bases unmatched: 7. CDR3 nucleotides: TGTGCCAGCAGCCCGAGGACAGGGAATTACGAGCAGTACTTC. Translating gives CASSPRTGNYEQYF.

Note on this clone: The identical CDR3 is also encoded by other nucleotide sequences in the sample. The V and J genes are TRBV5-1 and TRBJ1-3; no definite D call. With 0 bases removed from V and 2 bases from J, the gap between germline ends came to 6 bases. This CDR3 comprises 14 residues. Looked up from germline, CDR1 is SGHRS and CDR2 is YFSETQ. Here the CDR3 DNA reads TGCGCCAGCAGCTTGGGGCAGGCTGGAAACACCATATATTTT. Protein sequence: CASSLGQAGNTIYF. The variable domain in full, with the rest retrieved from reference TRBV5-1 and TRBJ1-3, is KAGVTQTPRYLIKTRGQQVTLSCSPISGHRSVSWYQQTPGQGLQFLFEYFSETQRNKGNFPGRFSGRQFSNSRSEMNVSTLELGDSALYLCASSLGQAGNTIYFGEGSWLTVV.

The chain is built from TRBV9 and TRBJ1-4; 7 positions agree with TRBD1. This CDR3 is 14 amino acids long. Trimming cost V 2 bases and J 7 bases; bases outside gene matches: 5. Germline assignment: CDR1 SGDLS and CDR2 YYNGEE. Here the CDR3 DNA reads TGTGCCAGCAGCGTTCAGGGGGGTGGTGAAAAACTGTTTTTT. Translation gives CASSVQGGGEKLFF.

CDR3 nucleotide sequence: TGTGCCAGCAGCTTAGCCGGGGGCTACGAGCAGTACTTC. Translated: CASSLAGGYEQYF. J is TRBJ2-7 and V is TRBV7-6; perhaps TRBD2 as D (6 bases). Germline V gene lookup returns CDR1 SGHVS and CDR2 FNYEAQ. With 0 bases removed from V and 3 bases from J, the gap between germline ends came to 6 bases. CDR3 length equals 13 residues.

The CDR3 coding sequence is TGTGCCAGCAATGGGCAGGGGGTAGGTCAGCCCCAGCATTTT. As protein: CASNGQGVGQPQHF. The chain joins TRBV6-5 to TRBJ1-5, with 7 bases identical to TRBD1. This CDR3 is 14 amino acids long. After removal of 7 bases from V and 6 bases from J, the junction contained 9 bases not matched to a gene. Germline CDR1 is MNHEY and CDR2 is SVGAGI.

The chain employs TRBV3-1 (or the pseudogene TRBV3-2) and TRBJ2-4; TRBD1 matches at 9 bases. V lost 0 bases to trimming and J lost 4 bases; unmatched junction nucleotides: 7. This CDR3 is 17 amino acids long. Germline assignment: CDR1 LGHDT and CDR2 YNNKEL (reference sequence). This chain's CDR3 is CASSQDPLGTGKNIQYF. In DNA, the CDR3 is TGTGCCAGCAGCCAAGATCCGCTCGGGACAGGGAAAAACATTCAGTACTTC.

V usage is TRBV18 and J usage is TRBJ2-3; D may be TRBD1 (6 bases). With 3 bases removed from V and 3 bases from J, the gap between germline ends came to 19 bases. Germline V lookup: CDR1 KGHSH, CDR2 LQKENI. The CDR3 loop spans 17 amino acids. The CDR3 DNA follows: TGTGCCAGCTCACCCACGACACCAGGGGTTAGGACAGATACGCAGTATTTT. Its protein is CASSPTTPGVRTDTQYF.

The rearrangement uses TRBV6-5 and TRBJ1-1; TRBD1 aligns across 7 bases. The trim removed 2 bases at V and 4 bases at J, leaving 4 bases unmatched. The CDR3 has 14 residues. CDR1 and CDR2 from the germline V gene are MNHEY and SVGAGI. The CDR3: CASSYRQGVTEAFF. The CDR3 DNA sequence: TGTGCCAGCAGTTACCGACAGGGTGTCACTGAAGCTTTCTTT.

The chain employs TRBV7-3 and TRBJ2-2; 11 positions agree with TRBD2. Trimming removed 5 bases from V and 5 bases from J; junction bases left unmatched: 13. Germline V gene sequence: CDR1 SGHTA, CDR2 FQGTGA. The CDR3 is 18 residues long. CDR3 DNA sequence: TGTGCCAGCAGCCCTCGGGGTAGCGGGAGGGCTTCGACCGGGGAGCTGTTTTTT. The encoded protein is CASSPRGSGRASTGELFF.

CDR3 in amino acids: CASSHNGQGLDIQYF. The CDR3 nucleotides read TGTGCCAGTAGTCACAACGGACAGGGTTTAGACATTCAGTACTTC. V is TRBV19 and J is TRBJ2-4; 8 nucleotides agree with TRBD1. Trimming removed 5 bases from V and 8 bases from J; junction bases left unmatched: 11. Germline-derived CDR1 and CDR2 are LNHDA and SQIVND (reference sequence). CDR3 length: 15 amino acids.

The chain combines TRBV6-6 with TRBJ2-2; possible D gene TRBD1, 5 bases. CDR3 length: 14 residues. Germline loops: CDR1 MNHNY, CDR2 SVGAGI (reference sequence). Trimming removed 7 bases from V and 1 base from J, with 10 bases in between. The CDR3 spells CASTKTGNTGELFF. Written as DNA, the CDR3 is TGTGCCAGCACAAAAACAGGGAACACCGGGGAGCTGTTTTTT.

The chain links TRBV3-1 (or the pseudogene TRBV3-2) to TRBJ2-7; 10 bases are a match to TRBD2. The CDR3 has 15 residues. Germline CDR1 is LGHDT and CDR2 is YNNKEL (reference sequence). V dropped 3 bases and J dropped 8; count of bases not matched to a gene: 10. CDR3 sequence (DNA): TGTGCCAGCAGCCATTATGGACTAGCGGAAGGGAAGCAGTACTTC. Protein sequence: CASSHYGLAEGKQYF.

The chain has TRBV28 and TRBJ1-5, with D maybe TRBD1 (5 bases). The CDR3 extends over 14 amino acids. V lost 7 bases and J 1 base, leaving 11 bases between the germline ends. Germline CDR1 MDHEN, CDR2 SYDVKM. This CDR3 is CASIQGGSNQPQHF. The DNA of the CDR3 is TGTGCCAGCATCCAGGGTGGGAGCAATCAGCCCCAGCATTTT.

This sequence joins TRBV7-9 and TRBJ2-2; D unclear. Germline V lookup: CDR1 SEHNR, CDR2 FQNEAQ (reference sequence). This CDR3 has 15 residues. Trimming took off 1 base at V and 0 bases at J, with 6 bases between the two ends. DNA for the CDR3: TGTGCCAGCAGCTTAGGTACGGCGAACACCGGGGAGCTGTTTTTT. Translation: CASSLGTANTGELFF.

The chain couples TRBV2 to TRBJ2-7; a possible D gene is TRBD1 (6 bases). The V end was cut by 6 bases, the J end by 0 bases, with 15 bases between. CDR1 is SNHLY and CDR2 is FYNNEI in the germline V gene. The CDR3 is 15 amino acids. CDR3 sequence: CASSDTGSHSYEQYF. CDR3 nucleotides: TGTGCCAGCAGCGATACAGGGAGCCACTCCTACGAGCAGTACTTC.

This clone was recorded a few times. V is TRBV10-1 and J is TRBJ1-5; 7 bases match TRBD1. The CDR3 consists of 16 residues. Germline CDR1 WNHNN, CDR2 SYGVQD (reference sequence). The trim removed 6 bases at V and 1 base at J, leaving 9 bases unmatched. The DNA of the CDR3 is TGCGCCAGCAGGATCCTGGACAGGAGAAGCAATCAGCCCCAGCATTTT. Its translation is CASRILDRRSNQPQHF.

The J gene is TRBJ1-1, the V gene TRBV6-2 or TRBV6-3; perhaps TRBD1 as D (5 bases). The CDR3 totals 13 residues. Trimming took off 6 bases at V and 8 bases at J, with 16 bases between the two ends. Germline CDR1 reads MNHEY; CDR2 reads SVGEGT. The CDR3 DNA reads as TGTGCCAGCAGCCCCGGACATCTCCTGGAAGCTTTCTTT. It specifies CASSPGHLLEAFF.

The chain uses TRBV6-6 and TRBJ2-3, with 10 bases matching TRBD2. The V and J ends lost 5 bases and 1 base, in that order; junction bases with no gene match: 9. Per germline, CDR1 MNHNY and CDR2 SVGAGI (reference sequence). The CDR3 runs 17 residues. The CDR3 DNA reads TGTGCCAGCAGTCCTGTTCCCGGGACTAGCGGCACAGATACGCAGTATTTT. Its translation is CASSPVPGTSGTDTQYF.

This clone was counted a single time. The chain has TRBV3-1 (or the pseudogene TRBV3-2) and TRBJ1-5, with 7 positions matching TRBD1. The CDR3 loop spans 14 amino acids. The V segment lost 9 bases and the J segment 6 bases; nucleotides outside the gene matches: 11. Germline assignment: CDR1 LGHDT and CDR2 YNNKEL (reference sequence). The CDR3 region has the DNA TGTGCCAGTGCTGCTACAGGGGTGGGTCAGCCCCAGCATTTT. This translates into CASAATGVGQPQHF.

This chain joins TRBV5-1 and TRBJ2-2; D is unresolved. V lost 4 bases and J 1 base, leaving 20 bases between the germline ends. This CDR3 is built from 18 residues. Germline CDR1 reads SGHRS; CDR2 reads YFSETQ. CDR3 sequence: CASSPSQLPGLNTGELFF. In DNA form, the CDR3 reads TGCGCCAGCAGCCCATCCCAATTGCCAGGCCTGAACACCGGGGAGCTGTTTTTT.

The chain couples TRBV28 to TRBJ2-2; 13 bases map to TRBD2. Unmatched junction bases numbered 8, after V lost 4 bases and J lost 9 bases. CDR3 length: 16 amino acids. Germline lookup yields CDR1 MDHEN and CDR2 SYDVKM. The DNA for the CDR3 is TGTGCCAGCAGTTCATTGGGACTAGCGGGAATGAGGGAGCTGTTTTTT. This codes for CASSSLGLAGMRELFF.

This rearrangement joins TRBV7-9 to TRBJ1-1; D is unclear. Germline loops: CDR1 SEHNR, CDR2 FQNEAQ (reference sequence). V lost 11 bases, J lost 2 bases, and 18 bases lay in between. CDR3 length: 14 amino acids. This CDR3 is CAVMWSGGNTEAFF. CDR3 sequence (DNA): TGTGCCGTAATGTGGAGCGGCGGTAACACTGAAGCTTTCTTT.

The J gene is TRBJ2-3, the V gene TRBV5-1; D gene ambiguous. Germline-derived CDR1 and CDR2 are SGHRS and YFSETQ. V dropped 0 bases and J dropped 2 bases, with 7 bases sitting between them. The CDR3 has 14 residues. Here the CDR3 DNA reads TGCGCCAGCAGCTTGGGAACAAACACAGATACGCAGTATTTT. Protein product: CASSLGTNTDTQYF.

The chain employs TRBV19 and TRBJ2-1; 12 bases are a match to TRBD2. J was trimmed by 6 bases and V by 3 bases; bases with no gene match: 3. The CDR3 contains 15 residues. The V gene's germline CDR1 is LNHDA and CDR2 SQIVND (reference sequence). CDR3 in amino acids: CASSIPSGGANEQFF. DNA for the CDR3: TGTGCCAGTAGTATCCCTAGCGGGGGGGCCAATGAGCAGTTCTTC.